A single sample is the source of the 21 T cell receptor beta chains below, sequenced in a study of read filtering for tumor transcriptome and immune sequencing. The library was built from 400 ng RNA with molecular barcoded adaptors for alpha/delta and beta/gamma chains. TCRdb reprocessed the reads via MiXCR and lists one record per CDR3 protein. The table records fewer than 150,000 distinct CDR3 sequences, 10% to 15% of them present only once. The sample consisted of a population of CD138-negative cells sorted from bone marrow. All receptors derive from a donor at least 40 years old with multiple myeloma.

A remark on this clonotype: The conserved phenylalanine or tryptophan is not found at the CDR3 terminus, so this likely reflects a read error. V is TRBV6-1 and J is TRBJ1-3; D remains ambiguous. CDR3 length: 16 amino acids. V shed 7 bases and J shed 3 bases, with 19 bases lying between them. Germline lookup yields CDR1 MNHNS and CDR2 SASEGT. The CDR3 region has the DNA TGTGCCAGCACGCTGGATAGGGCACCCGGTGGAAACACCATATATCTT. Residues: CASTLDRAPGGNTIYL.

This clonotype was detected a few times. This sequence joins TRBV12-3 or TRBV12-4 and TRBJ2-2; 7 nucleotides line up with TRBD2. This CDR3 has 18 amino acids. The J segment lost 5 bases and the V segment lost 8 bases, leaving 20 bases of the junction unmatched. The CDR3 here is CASSPWRRENFPTGELFF. CDR3 DNA sequence: TGTGCCAGCTCCCCTTGGCGGCGGGAGAACTTTCCTACCGGGGAGCTGTTTTTT.

This clonotype has only a few counts. This chain joins TRBV5-1 and TRBJ1-1; 8 positions agree with TRBD1. CDR3 size: 15 residues. The J segment lost 2 bases and the V segment lost 3 bases, leaving 6 bases of the junction unmatched. Per germline, CDR1 SGHRS and CDR2 YFSETQ. The CDR3 DNA follows: TGCGCCAGCAGCTGGGGGACAGGCGGAAACACTGAAGCTTTCTTT. Translated: CASSWGTGGNTEAFF.

About this clonotype itself: An end of the junction does not agree with germline; a read error may underlie this. The chain carries TRBV19 and TRBJ2-1, with D perhaps matching TRBD2 (5 bases). This CDR3 has 16 residues. Germline V gives CDR1 LNHDA, CDR2 SQIVND (reference sequence). The CDR3 DNA is TGTGCCGGTAGTAGCTTTGGAGGAACGCTCTACAATGAGCAGTTCTTC. Protein product: CAGSSFGGTLYNEQFF.

This clonotype was seen ten or more times. The rearrangement uses TRBV12-3 or TRBV12-4 and TRBJ2-7; D unresolved. CDR3 size: 13 residues. V lost 5 bases, J lost 3 bases, and 11 bases lay in between. The CDR3 loop reads CASSHSDIYEQYF. The DNA of the CDR3 is TGTGCCAGCAGTCATTCAGACATCTACGAGCAGTACTTC.

There are many counts of this clonotype. V usage is TRBV19 and J usage is TRBJ2-7, with 8 nucleotides matching TRBD1. The CDR3 has 14 amino acids. Germline CDR1 reads LNHDA; CDR2 reads SQIVND (reference sequence). With V trimmed by 5 bases and J by 5 bases, 8 bases remained unmatched. CDR3 sequence (DNA): TGTGCCAGTAGTTCAAGGACAGGGAGCCACGAGCAGTACTTC. Protein: CASSSRTGSHEQYF.

This clonotype was observed many times. The rearrangement links TRBV11-1 to TRBJ1-1, with a possible D match to TRBD1 (5 bases). This CDR3 spans 15 amino acids. Germline V lookup: CDR1 SGHAT, CDR2 FQDESV (reference sequence). With 1 base removed from V and 4 bases from J, the gap between germline ends came to 13 bases. The chain's CDR3 is CASSLDGRRGTEAFF. The CDR3 nucleotides are TGTGCCAGCAGCTTAGATGGCCGGAGGGGCACTGAAGCTTTCTTT.

This clonotype came up a few times. Lacking the conserved final phenylalanine or tryptophan, this CDR3 likely reflects a read error. The rearrangement uses TRBV11-3 and TRBJ2-5, with D perhaps TRBD2 (6 bases). The V gene's germline CDR1 is SGHNT and CDR2 YENEEA. The CDR3 runs to 14 residues. The V gene lost 3 bases and the J gene lost 1 base, with 9 bases spanning the gap. CDR3 protein: CASSFRDSQETQYL. Here the CDR3 DNA reads TGTGCCAGCAGCTTCCGGGACTCCCAAGAGACCCAGTACCTC.

This clonotype was counted many times. This chain uses TRBV3-1 with TRBJ1-3, with TRBD1 as a possible D gene (5 bases). Germline V gene data show CDR1 as LGHDT and CDR2 as YNNKEL (reference sequence). This CDR3 is built from 15 residues. Trimming stripped 0 bases from V and 3 bases from J, with 9 bases between. The CDR3 sequence is CASSQDHGGGNTIYF. CDR3 in DNA: TGTGCCAGCAGCCAAGATCACGGGGGTGGAAACACCATATATTTT.

This clonotype came up a few times. This may be a read error, as it is one base from a much larger clone. The gene calls are TRBV5-1 and TRBJ2-1; 9 nucleotides agree with TRBD2. This CDR3 region has 18 residues. CDR1 is SGHRS, CDR2 YFSETQ, per germline. The ends lost 0 bases at V and 3 bases at J; junction bases unmatched: 10. The CDR3 sequence is CASSLAISAGGFYNEQFF. Here the CDR3 DNA reads TGCGCCAGCAGCTTGGCAATTTCAGCGGGAGGATTCTACAATGAGCAGTTCTTC.

This clonotype was observed a handful of times. A single base separates this from a much larger clone, so it may be a read error. J is TRBJ2-1 and V is TRBV29-1; no definite D call. V shed 3 bases and J shed 12 bases, with 12 bases lying between them. There are 11 residues in the CDR3. Germline V gene lookup returns CDR1 SQVTM and CDR2 ANQGSEA. CDR3 in amino acids: CSVDGVHGQFF. As DNA, the CDR3 is TGCAGCGTTGATGGGGTCCATGGGCAGTTCTTC.

This clonotype appeared many times. This chain joins TRBV12-3 or TRBV12-4 and TRBJ2-4; D might be TRBD1 (7 bases). The length of the CDR3 is 15 residues. Trimming removed 5 bases at V and 7 bases at J, with 18 bases between. CDR3 protein: CASSLQGGTRNIQYF. The CDR3 coding sequence is TGTGCCAGCAGTCTCCAGGGGGGCACTCGTAACATTCAGTACTTC.

This clonotype appeared many times. V is TRBV5-1 and J is TRBJ1-1, with unresolved D. With 3 bases removed from V and 4 bases from J, the gap between germline ends came to 10 bases. The CDR3 loop spans 13 amino acids. The germline V gene encodes CDR1 SGHRS and CDR2 YFSETQ. The CDR3 loop reads CASSSGRSTEAFF. DNA for the CDR3: TGCGCCAGCAGCTCCGGCAGGAGCACTGAAGCTTTCTTT.

There are many counts of this clonotype. The chain recombines TRBV29-1 with TRBJ2-3; no reliable D call. The V gene lost 4 bases and the J gene lost 0 bases, with 8 bases spanning the gap. Germline loops: CDR1 SQVTM, CDR2 ANQGSEA. CDR3 length: 13 amino acids. CDR3 amino acids: CSVGIGSTDTQYF. CDR3 nucleotide sequence: TGCAGCGTTGGCATTGGTAGCACAGATACGCAGTATTTT.

This clonotype occurred many times. J is TRBJ2-1 and V is TRBV7-9; D is undetermined. V was pared by 2 bases and J by 0 bases, with 8 bases between. CDR1 SEHNR and CDR2 FQNEAQ come from the germline V gene (reference sequence). This CDR3 has 15 amino acids. In DNA, the CDR3 is TGTGCCAGCAGCTTAACTACAAGCTCCTACAATGAGCAGTTCTTC. Protein product: CASSLTTSSYNEQFF. The whole variable domain, filled in from reference TRBV7-9 and TRBJ2-1, reads DTGVSQNPRHKITKRGQNVTFRCDPISEHNRLYWYRQTLGQGPEFLTYFQNEAQLEKSRLLSDRFSAERPKGSFSTLEIQRTEQGDSAMYLCASSLTTSSYNEQFFGPGTRLTVL.

As regards this clonotype: Mismatch with germline at one junction end may stem from a read error. Here the CDR3 DNA reads TGTGCCGTCAGTGAGTACGGACTAGCGGGGAGCCTTACTAGCACAGATACGCAGTATTTT. Translated, it gives CAVSEYGLAGSLTSTDTQYF. The chain uses TRBV10-3 and TRBJ2-3; 12 positions match TRBD2. The V gene's germline CDR1 is ENHRY and CDR2 SYGVKD. This CDR3 has 20 residues.

The table lists this clonotype with many counts. The chain carries TRBV29-1 and TRBJ1-1; tentative D call: TRBD1 (5 bases). V was shortened by 7 bases and J by 3 bases, with 15 bases between the two germline ends. Germline-derived CDR1 and CDR2 are SQVTM and ANQGSEA. There are 13 residues in the CDR3. Written as DNA, the CDR3 is TGCAGCGCCGAATCGCAGGGATACACTGAAGCTTTCTTT. As protein: CSAESQGYTEAFF.

This clonotype was seen at least ten times. The chain's CDR3 is CASRTSASYNEQFF. The CDR3 DNA is TGTGCCAGCAGGACTAGCGCTTCCTACAATGAGCAGTTCTTC. The chain links TRBV11-2 to TRBJ2-1; 8 bases agree with TRBD2. V lost 6 bases to trimming and J lost 1 base; unmatched junction nucleotides: 2. CDR1 and CDR2 (germline): SGHAT, FQNNGV. This CDR3 contains 14 residues. The variable domain in full, with the rest retrieved from reference TRBV11-2 and TRBJ2-1, is EAGVAQSPRYKIIEKRQSVAFWCNPISGHATLYWYQQILGQGPKLLIQFQNNGVVDDSQLPKDRFSAERLKGVDSTLKIQPAKLEDSAVYLCASRTSASYNEQFFGPGTRLTVL.

In its sample, this clonotype was seen many times. Written as DNA, the CDR3 is TGCAGCGTTGGCGGGAGCACCGGGGAGCTGTTTTTT. Its translation is CSVGGSTGELFF. This chain links TRBV29-1 with TRBJ2-2; 7 bases line up with TRBD2. The junction had 0 bases not matched to a gene; V was cut back by 4 bases and J by 4 bases. Germline V gene data show CDR1 as SQVTM and CDR2 as ANQGSEA. This CDR3 contains 12 residues.

This clonotype was seen at least ten times. The chain uses TRBV25-1 and TRBJ1-5; D is unresolved. This CDR3 contains 15 residues. Trimming removed 4 bases from V and 4 bases from J, with 14 bases in between. Per the germline V gene, CDR1 is MGHDK and CDR2 is SYGVNS. The CDR3 DNA is TGTGCCAGCAGTGGTGCTGGGTCCGGGAATCAGCCCCAGCATTTT. This translates into CASSGAGSGNQPQHF.

This clonotype has ten or more counts. CDR3 sequence: CASSAGTANSPLHF. Here the CDR3 DNA reads TGCGCCAGCAGCGCCGGGACAGCCAATTCACCCCTCCACTTT. The rearrangement links TRBV5-1 to TRBJ1-6, with 7 bases aligning to TRBD1. J gave up 7 bases and V 4 bases, and 5 bases lay outside the gene matches. In germline, CDR1 is SGHRS, CDR2 YFSETQ. This CDR3 comprises 14 residues.